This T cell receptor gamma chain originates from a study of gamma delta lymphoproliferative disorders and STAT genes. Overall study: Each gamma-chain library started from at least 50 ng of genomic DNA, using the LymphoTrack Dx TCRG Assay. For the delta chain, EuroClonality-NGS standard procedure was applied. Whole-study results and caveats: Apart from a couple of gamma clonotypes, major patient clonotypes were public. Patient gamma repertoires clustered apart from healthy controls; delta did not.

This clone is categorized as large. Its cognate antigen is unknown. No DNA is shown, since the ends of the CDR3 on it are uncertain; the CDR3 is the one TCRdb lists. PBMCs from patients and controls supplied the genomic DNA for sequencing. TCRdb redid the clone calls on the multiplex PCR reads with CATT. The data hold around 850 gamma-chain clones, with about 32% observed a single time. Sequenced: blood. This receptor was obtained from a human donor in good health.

The CDR3 sequence: CTTVPAGLGTFPNYYKKLF. No J gene was assigned, while the V gene was called as TRGV11. TRGV11 is identified as an open reading frame with a role that is uncertain. With termini counted, the CDR3 has 19 amino acids.